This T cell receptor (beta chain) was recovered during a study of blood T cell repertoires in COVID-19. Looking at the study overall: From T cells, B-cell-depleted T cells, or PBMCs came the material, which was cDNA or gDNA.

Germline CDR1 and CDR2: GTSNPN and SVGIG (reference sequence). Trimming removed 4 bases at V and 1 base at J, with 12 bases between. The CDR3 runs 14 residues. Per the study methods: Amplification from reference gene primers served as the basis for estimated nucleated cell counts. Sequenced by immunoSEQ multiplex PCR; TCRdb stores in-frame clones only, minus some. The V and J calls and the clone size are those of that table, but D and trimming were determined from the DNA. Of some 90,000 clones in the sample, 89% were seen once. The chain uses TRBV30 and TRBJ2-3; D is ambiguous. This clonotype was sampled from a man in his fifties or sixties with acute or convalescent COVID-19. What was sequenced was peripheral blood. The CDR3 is CAWITFRGTDTQYF. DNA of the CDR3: TGTGCCTGGATTACATTCCGGGGCACAGATACGCAGTATTTT.